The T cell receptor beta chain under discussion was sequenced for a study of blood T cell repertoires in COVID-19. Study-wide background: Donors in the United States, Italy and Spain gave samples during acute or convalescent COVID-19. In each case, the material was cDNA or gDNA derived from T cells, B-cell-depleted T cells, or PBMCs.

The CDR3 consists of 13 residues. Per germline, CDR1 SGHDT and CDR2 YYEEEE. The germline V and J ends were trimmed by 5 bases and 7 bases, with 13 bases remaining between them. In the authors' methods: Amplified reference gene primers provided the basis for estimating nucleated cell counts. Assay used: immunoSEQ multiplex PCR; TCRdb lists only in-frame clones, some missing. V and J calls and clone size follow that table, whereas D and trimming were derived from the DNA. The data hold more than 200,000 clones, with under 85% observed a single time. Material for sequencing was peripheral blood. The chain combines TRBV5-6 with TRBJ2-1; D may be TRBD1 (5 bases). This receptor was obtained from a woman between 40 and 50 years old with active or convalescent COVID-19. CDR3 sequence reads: CASRTAGFNEQFF. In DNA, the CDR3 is TGTGCCAGCAGAACAGCAGGGTTTAATGAGCAGTTCTTC.